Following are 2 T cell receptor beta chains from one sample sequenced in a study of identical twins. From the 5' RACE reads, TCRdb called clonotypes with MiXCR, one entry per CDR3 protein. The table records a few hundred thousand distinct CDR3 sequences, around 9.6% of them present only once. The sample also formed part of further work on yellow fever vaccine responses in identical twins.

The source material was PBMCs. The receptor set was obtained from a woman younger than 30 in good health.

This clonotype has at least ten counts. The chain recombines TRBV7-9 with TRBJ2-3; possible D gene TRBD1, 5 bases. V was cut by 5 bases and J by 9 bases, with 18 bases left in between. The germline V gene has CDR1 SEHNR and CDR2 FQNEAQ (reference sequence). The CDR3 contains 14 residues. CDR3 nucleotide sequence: TGTGCCAGCAGCGCTCAGGGTGGGGCGTACACGCAGTATTTT. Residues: CASSAQGGAYTQYF. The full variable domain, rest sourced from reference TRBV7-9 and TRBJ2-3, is DTGVSQNPRHKITKRGQNVTFRCDPISEHNRLYWYRQTLGQGPEFLTYFQNEAQLEKSRLLSDRFSAERPKGSFSTLEIQRTEQGDSAMYLCASSAQGGAYTQYFGPGTRLTVL.

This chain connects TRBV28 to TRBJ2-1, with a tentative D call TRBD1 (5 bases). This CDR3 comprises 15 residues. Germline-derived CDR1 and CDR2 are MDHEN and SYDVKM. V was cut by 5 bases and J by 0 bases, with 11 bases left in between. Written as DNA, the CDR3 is TGTGCCAGCAGTGGGGCGGCTAGCTCCTACAATGAGCAGTTCTTC. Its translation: CASSGAASSYNEQFF.